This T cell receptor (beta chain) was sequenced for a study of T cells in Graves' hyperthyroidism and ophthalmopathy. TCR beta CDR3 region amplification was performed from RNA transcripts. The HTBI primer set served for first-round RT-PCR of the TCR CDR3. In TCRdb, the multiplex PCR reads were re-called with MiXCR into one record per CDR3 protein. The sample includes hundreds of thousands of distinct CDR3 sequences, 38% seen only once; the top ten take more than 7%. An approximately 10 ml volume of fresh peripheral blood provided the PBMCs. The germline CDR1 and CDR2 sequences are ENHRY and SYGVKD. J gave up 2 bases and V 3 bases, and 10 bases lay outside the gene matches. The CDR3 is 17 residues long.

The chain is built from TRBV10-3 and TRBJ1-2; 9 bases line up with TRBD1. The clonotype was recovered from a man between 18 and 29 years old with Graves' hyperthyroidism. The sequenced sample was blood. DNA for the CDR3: TGTGCCATCAGTGATACCGGGACAGGGAATCTGAACTATGGCTACACCTTC. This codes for CAISDTGTGNLNYGYTF.